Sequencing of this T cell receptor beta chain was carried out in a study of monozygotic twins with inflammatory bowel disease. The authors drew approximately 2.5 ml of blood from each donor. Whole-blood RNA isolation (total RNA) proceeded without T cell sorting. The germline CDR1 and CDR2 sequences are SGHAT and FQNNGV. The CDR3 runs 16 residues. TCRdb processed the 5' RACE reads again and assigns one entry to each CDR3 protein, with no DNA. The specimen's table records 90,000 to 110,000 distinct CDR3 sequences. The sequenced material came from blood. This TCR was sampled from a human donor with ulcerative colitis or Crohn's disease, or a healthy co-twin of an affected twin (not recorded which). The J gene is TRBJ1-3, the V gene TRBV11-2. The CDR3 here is CASSLGLTPSGNTIYF.